This T cell receptor beta chain was recovered during a study of T cell changes during pregnancy in multiple sclerosis. Clones were sequenced by immunoSEQ multiplex PCR, and TCRdb holds only the in-frame ones, with some missing. Among about 32,000 clones, 89% were seen once, and the ten largest hold around 5%. The ends were cut back, 0 bases at V and 0 bases at J, with 11 bases in the middle. The CDR3 spans 16 residues. The germline V gene has CDR1 SGHAT and CDR2 FQNNGV. This clonotype was obtained from a female donor with multiple sclerosis, enrolled in a pregnancy study. This chain joins TRBV11-2 and TRBJ1-1; a possible D gene is TRBD1 (5 bases). The starting material was CD8+ T cells from peripheral blood mononuclear cells, obtained in the first trimester of pregnancy. For the CDR3, the DNA is TGTGCCAGCAGCTTAGACGGTCCAGGGATGAACACTGAAGCTTTCTTT. Translation: CASSLDGPGMNTEAFF.